The 18 T cell receptor beta chains in this list originate from one sample, sequenced in a study of T cell responses to AZD1222 COVID-19 vaccine. Using immunoSEQ multiplex PCR, the repertoire was profiled, and TCRdb retains in-frame clones only, with some absent. The sample includes 150,000 to 200,000 clones, around 89% of them seen just once. The sample in question was peripheral blood, obtained on day 0 of AZD1222 vaccination. The receptor set was obtained from an adult in good health.

J is TRBJ1-2 and V is TRBV4-1, with TRBD1 identical over 12 bases. V was clipped by 1 base and J by 4 bases; unmatched bases: 7. This CDR3 spans 17 amino acids. Per the germline V gene, CDR1 is MGHRA and CDR2 is YSYEKL. The CDR3 sequence: CASSQGGQGAFGYGYTF. The CDR3 region has the DNA TGCGCCAGCAGCCAAGGGGGACAGGGGGCCTTTGGCTATGGCTACACCTTC.

The rearrangement joins TRBV10-3 to TRBJ2-2, with unresolved D. Germline-derived CDR1 and CDR2 are ENHRY and SYGVKD. The CDR3 loop spans 12 amino acids. V was pared by 4 bases and J by 6 bases, with 6 bases between. The CDR3 DNA is TGTGCCATCAGTGGTTCCCCCGGGGAGCTGTTTTTT. This encodes CAISGSPGELFF.

The CDR3 spells CASSELLGGGLNEQFF. CDR3 sequence (DNA): TGTGCCAGCAGTGAACTCCTAGGCGGGGGACTCAATGAGCAGTTCTTC. This chain joins TRBV6-1 and TRBJ2-1, with 7 bases identical to TRBD2. The CDR3 is 16 residues long. CDR1 and CDR2 from the germline V gene are MNHNS and SASEGT. J lost 6 bases, V lost 2 bases, and 10 bases had no gene match.

A single count supports this clone. This chain links TRBV7-8 with TRBJ2-5, with 7 bases lining up with TRBD2. Germline-derived CDR1 and CDR2 are SGHVS and FQNEAQ. Trimming removed 3 bases from V and 3 bases from J; junction bases left unmatched: 7. The CDR3 runs 15 residues. CDR3 DNA sequence: TGTGCCAGCAGCTTTCGGACGGCGGGAGAAGAGACCCAGTACTTC. Translated, it gives CASSFRTAGEETQYF. Filled out from reference TRBV7-8 and TRBJ2-5, the complete variable domain reads GAGVSQSPRYKVAKRGQDVALRCDPISGHVSLFWYQQALGQGPEFLTYFQNEAQLDKSGLPSDRFFAERPEGSVSTLKIQRTQQEDSAVYLCASSFRTAGEETQYFGPGTRLLVL.

The chain combines TRBV4-2 with TRBJ2-1; D perhaps matches TRBD1 (6 bases). Trimming shortened V by 3 bases and J by 0 bases, and 15 bases separated the two germline ends. This CDR3 region has 17 residues. Germline assignment: CDR1 LGHNA and CDR2 YNFKEQ. Here the CDR3 reads CASSQEWGPSSYNEQFF. DNA for the CDR3: TGTGCCAGCAGCCAGGAGTGGGGGCCCAGCTCCTACAATGAGCAGTTCTTC.

The J gene is TRBJ2-2, the V gene TRBV5-1; D uncertain. This CDR3 spans 14 amino acids. Germline lookup yields CDR1 SGHRS and CDR2 YFSETQ. Deletions cut 6 bases from V and 5 bases from J, with 14 bases between. CDR3 nucleotide sequence: TGCGCCAGCAAGGTCCACAGAGAAACCGGGGAGCTGTTTTTT. Translated: CASKVHRETGELFF.

This chain connects TRBV18 to TRBJ2-2; tentative D call: TRBD1 (6 bases). The length of the CDR3 is 16 residues. Germline V gene data show CDR1 as KGHSH and CDR2 as LQKENI. The ends were cut back, 3 bases at V and 9 bases at J, with 20 bases in the middle. As DNA, the CDR3 is TGTGCCAGCTCACCCAGGACAGATAGAACGGACCGGGAGCTGTTTTTT. Translated, it gives CASSPRTDRTDRELFF.

This clone was seen once. V is TRBV28 and J is TRBJ2-5, with TRBD1 matching 8 bases. There are 16 residues in the CDR3. V lost 5 bases to trimming and J lost 2 bases; unmatched junction nucleotides: 10. The germline gives CDR1 MDHEN, CDR2 SYDVKM. The CDR3 protein is CASSPTGTGSQETQYF. For the CDR3, the DNA is TGTGCCAGCAGTCCAACAGGGACAGGTTCGCAAGAGACCCAGTACTTC.

The chain has TRBV5-6 and TRBJ2-5; a possible D gene is TRBD2 (5 bases). Germline CDR1 SGHDT, CDR2 YYEEEE. V lost 0 bases, J lost 9 bases, and 15 bases lay in between. The CDR3 consists of 14 residues. The CDR3 sequence: CASSLEFTTGAQYF. The CDR3 DNA sequence: TGTGCCAGCAGCTTGGAGTTCACAACCGGGGCCCAGTACTTC.

This clone was seen just once. The chain uses TRBV4-2 and TRBJ1-2; tentatively, D is TRBD1 (5 bases). The CDR3 is 17 amino acids. Deletions cut 0 bases from V and 4 bases from J, with 18 bases between. Germline V CDR1 and CDR2: LGHNA, YNFKEQ. The chain's CDR3 is CASSQDPDRDRAYGYTF. CDR3 sequence (DNA): TGTGCCAGCAGCCAAGATCCGGACCGAGACAGAGCCTATGGCTACACCTTC.

The rearrangement links TRBV3-1 (or the pseudogene TRBV3-2) to TRBJ2-5, with D possibly being TRBD2 (6 bases). The CDR3 consists of 13 residues. V dropped 4 bases and J dropped 4 bases, with 10 bases sitting between them. In germline, CDR1 is LGHDT, CDR2 YNNKEL (reference sequence). The CDR3: CASSLGTAETQYF. The CDR3 DNA reads as TGTGCCAGCAGCCTCGGGACTGCAGAGACCCAGTACTTC.

The chain couples TRBV3-1 (or the pseudogene TRBV3-2) to TRBJ1-2; D unresolved. The CDR3 covers 15 residues. V dropped 1 base and J dropped 3 bases, with 12 bases sitting between them. Germline V gene lookup returns CDR1 LGHDT and CDR2 YNNKEL (reference sequence). CDR3 sequence (DNA): TGTGCCAGCAGCCAAGCCCGTACCGAATACTATGGCTACACCTTC. It yields the protein CASSQARTEYYGYTF.

This clone is a singleton in its sample. This CDR3 reads CASSRAHSSRDRSYYEQYF. The CDR3 bases are TGCGCCAGCAGCCGCGCCCATAGCTCCCGGGACAGAAGTTACTACGAGCAGTACTTC. This chain links TRBV10-1 with TRBJ2-7, with TRBD1 identical over 7 bases. This CDR3 has 19 residues. Losses at the gene ends were 6 bases for V and 3 bases for J; bases not matched to a gene: 23. The germline V gene encodes CDR1 WNHNN and CDR2 SYGVQD (reference sequence).

The rearrangement uses TRBV6-2 or TRBV6-3 and TRBJ1-1; D is undetermined. V was pared by 2 bases and J by 0 bases, with 7 bases between. CDR1 and CDR2 from the germline V gene are MNHEY and SVGEGT. CDR3 size: 14 residues. In nucleotides, the CDR3 is TGTGCCAGCAGTTACCTGGGTTTGAACACTGAAGCTTTCTTT. It encodes CASSYLGLNTEAFF.

The chain combines TRBV27 with TRBJ1-1; D not certain. This CDR3 comprises 13 residues. The germline V gene has CDR1 MNHEY and CDR2 SMNVEV (reference sequence). V was pared by 2 bases and J by 8 bases, with 12 bases between. The CDR3 DNA reads as TGTGCCAGCAGTTTAATTGAAGGTCCCGAAGCTTTCTTT. Translated: CASSLIEGPEAFF.

The chain joins TRBV6-2 or TRBV6-3 to TRBJ1-1, with D maybe TRBD1 (6 bases). This CDR3 is built from 14 residues. Trimming took off 2 bases at V and 4 bases at J, with 11 bases between the two ends. Germline V gene data show CDR1 as MNHEY and CDR2 as SVGEGT. The CDR3 DNA reads as TGTGCCAGCAGTTACGGCACAGGGCTCACTGAAGCTTTCTTT. The encoded protein is CASSYGTGLTEAFF.

The chain has TRBV5-1 and TRBJ1-4; D unresolved. From germline, CDR1 is SGHRS and CDR2 YFSETQ. This CDR3 contains 15 residues. V shed 4 bases and J shed 0 bases, with 10 bases lying between them. Here the CDR3 reads CASSPYGATNEKLFF. The CDR3 nucleotides are TGCGCCAGCAGCCCCTACGGAGCAACTAATGAAAAACTGTTTTTT.

The table lists this clone with a count of one. The chain combines TRBV25-1 with TRBJ1-5; TRBD1 is a possible D gene (5 bases). Per the germline V gene, CDR1 is MGHDK and CDR2 is SYGVNS. The CDR3 extends over 13 amino acids. Trimming stripped 2 bases from V and 4 bases from J, with 6 bases between. DNA for the CDR3: TGTGCCAGCAGTGAAGGGGGAAATCAGCCCCAGCATTTT. It specifies CASSEGGNQPQHF. Variable domain in full (rest from reference TRBV25-1 and TRBJ1-5): EADIYQTPRYLVIGTGKKITLECSQTMGHDKMYWYQQDPGMELHLIHYSYGVNSTEKGDLSSESTVSRIRTEHFPLTLESARPSHTSQYLCASSEGGNQPQHFGDGTRLSIL.